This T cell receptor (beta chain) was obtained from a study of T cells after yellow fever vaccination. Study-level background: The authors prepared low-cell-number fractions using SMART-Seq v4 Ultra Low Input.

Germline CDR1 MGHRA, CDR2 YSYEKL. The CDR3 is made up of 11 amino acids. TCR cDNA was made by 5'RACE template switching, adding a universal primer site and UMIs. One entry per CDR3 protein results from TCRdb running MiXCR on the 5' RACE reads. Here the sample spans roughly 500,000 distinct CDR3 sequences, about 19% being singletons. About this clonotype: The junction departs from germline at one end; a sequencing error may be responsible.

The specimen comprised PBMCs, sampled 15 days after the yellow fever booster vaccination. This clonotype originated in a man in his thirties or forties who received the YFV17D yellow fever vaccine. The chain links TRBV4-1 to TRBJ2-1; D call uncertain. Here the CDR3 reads CASSQGYEHFF. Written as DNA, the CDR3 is TGCGCCAGCAGCCAAGGTTATGAGCATTTCTTC.